This TCR beta chain derives from a study of CD8+ T cells in alopecia areata. Following RNA extraction, reverse transcription yielded cDNA that acted as the sequencing template. Sequenced by immunoSEQ multiplex PCR; TCRdb stores in-frame clones only, minus some. This table holds some 130,000 clones, 45% to 60% found once. This CDR3 comprises 15 residues. The V and J ends lost 0 bases and 5 bases respectively, with 14 bases between them. Germline assignment: CDR1 MNHEY and CDR2 SVGAGI. The sample's treatment: oral pan-JAK inhibitor, 5-10 mg twice daily. The sequences come from CD8+ T cells sorted from blood, collected at week 4, from a patient treated with tofacitinib. The sequence was obtained from a human donor with alopecia areata. The chain links TRBV6-5 to TRBJ2-7; D uncertain. The CDR3 DNA reads as TGTGCCAGCAGTTACTCGATGGTCCGTCGGCACGAGCAGTACTTC. Protein sequence: CASSYSMVRRHEQYF.